The rows below give T cell receptor beta chains drawn from one sample of a study of T cells after yellow fever vaccination. TCRdb reprocessed the 5' RACE reads via MiXCR and lists one record per CDR3 protein. The sample lists 300,000 to 400,000 distinct CDR3 sequences; roughly an eighth were seen once. Specimen: CD4+ T cells sorted from PBMCs, collected 15 days after the yellow fever booster vaccination. The receptors originated from a man aged 18 to 35 who received the YFV17D yellow fever vaccine. The CDR3 runs from the conserved cysteine through the conserved F or W. A D gene is named only where the DNA matches it firmly. A row's size may be missing; if present it is once, few, many or a size class.

V: TRBV2
J: TRBJ1-1
D: .
size: .
CDR3: CASIGQLNTEAFF
DNA: TGTGCCAGCATAGGCCAACTGAACACTGAAGCTTTCTTT

V: TRBV7-9
J: TRBJ1-5
D: .
size: .
CDR3: CASSADINQPQHF
DNA: TGTGCCAGCAGCGCAGACATCAATCAGCCCCAGCATTTT

V: TRBV29-1
J: TRBJ1-5
D: .
size: .
CDR3: CSLGTFSNQPQHF
DNA: TGCAGCCTTGGGACATTTAGCAATCAGCCCCAGCATTTT

V: TRBV20-1
J: TRBJ1-2
D: .
size: .
CDR3: CSARGGTTGYTF
DNA: TGCAGTGCTAGAGGGGGGACGACTGGCTACACCTTC

V: TRBV2
J: TRBJ1-5
D: .
size: few
CDR3: CASHGQPNQPQHF
DNA: TGTGCCAGCCATGGACAGCCTAATCAGCCCCAGCATTTT

V: TRBV6-6
J: TRBJ2-3
D: .
size: .
CDR3: CASSSPTGSSADTQYF
DNA: TGTGCCAGCAGTTCACCAACAGGGTCAAGCGCAGATACGCAGTATTTT

V: TRBV5-4
J: TRBJ1-2
D: TRBD1
size: .
CDR3: CASSLAGGDHYYTF
DNA: TGTGCCAGCAGCTTGGCAGGGGGAGACCATTACTACACCTTC

V: TRBV12-3/TRBV12-4
J: TRBJ2-5
D: .
size: many
CDR3: CASSFAGKETQYF
DNA: TGTGCCAGCAGTTTTGCAGGGAAAGAGACCCAGTACTTC

V: TRBV28
J: TRBJ2-4
D: .
size: few
CDR3: CASSLRAGKNIQYF
DNA: TGTGCCAGCAGTTTAAGGGCAGGGAAAAACATTCAGTACTTC

V: TRBV2
J: TRBJ2-1
D: .
size: few
CDR3: CASSAVGEQFF
DNA: TGTGCCAGCAGCGCAGTGGGTGAGCAGTTCTTC

V: TRBV7-9
J: TRBJ2-1
D: .
size: .
CDR3: CASSSHGGEVNEQFF
DNA: TGTGCCAGCAGCTCGCATGGAGGGGAAGTGAATGAGCAGTTCTTC

V: TRBV11-2
J: TRBJ2-3
D: TRBD2
size: .
CDR3: CASRPAGAATDTQYF
DNA: TGTGCCAGCAGACCAGCGGGGGCCGCCACAGATACGCAGTATTTT

V: TRBV19
J: TRBJ2-3
D: .
size: .
CDR3: CASSILVGPDTQYF
DNA: TGTGCCAGTAGTATTTTGGTGGGTCCGGATACGCAGTATTTT

V: TRBV18
J: TRBJ2-4
D: .
size: few
CDR3: CASSPGVAKNIQYF
DNA: TGTGCCAGCTCACCAGGGGTAGCCAAAAACATTCAGTACTTC

V: TRBV20-1
J: TRBJ1-1
D: .
size: .
CDR3: CSALRTDRNTEAFF
DNA: TGCAGTGCCCTCCGGACAGACCGGAACACTGAAGCTTTCTTT

V: TRBV12-3/TRBV12-4
J: TRBJ2-2
D: .
size: few
CDR3: CASSLIRRTGRVSGELFF
DNA: TGTGCCAGCAGTTTAATTCGGAGGACAGGGAGGGTCAGCGGGGAGCTGTTTTTT

V: TRBV9
J: TRBJ2-5
D: .
size: .
CDR3: CASSLSQGTLETQYF
DNA: TGTGCCAGCAGCTTGTCACAGGGGACTTTGGAGACCCAGTACTTC

V: TRBV4-3
J: TRBJ1-5
D: .
size: many
CDR3: CASSQDRDLRPQHF
DNA: TGCGCCAGCAGCCAAGATCGGGACCTACGGCCCCAGCATTTT

V: TRBV20-1
J: TRBJ2-1
D: .
size: .
CDR3: CSARLSYNEQFF
DNA: TGCAGTGCTAGACTTTCCTACAATGAGCAGTTCTTC

V: TRBV19
J: TRBJ2-1
D: .
size: few
CDR3: CASSPQTRSGLRSNEQFF
DNA: TGTGCCAGTAGTCCACAGACTAGATCGGGCCTTAGAAGCAATGAGCAGTTCTTC

V: TRBV6-5
J: TRBJ1-6
D: .
size: .
CDR3: CASSLRTSGSPLHF
DNA: TGTGCCAGCAGCCTTAGGACAAGCGGGTCACCCCTCCACTTT

V: TRBV5-6
J: TRBJ1-6
D: .
size: few
CDR3: CASSLAGRLAGSPLHF
DNA: TGTGCCAGCAGCTTGGCAGGGCGCCTAGCCGGTTCACCCCTCCACTTT

V: TRBV7-2
J: TRBJ1-1
D: .
size: .
CDR3: CASSLVSRGRLNTEAFF
DNA: TGTGCCAGCAGCTTAGTATCCCGGGGACGGCTGAACACTGAAGCTTTCTTT

V: TRBV20-1
J: TRBJ1-5
D: .
size: .
CDR3: CSASIQGNSNQPQHF
DNA: TGCAGTGCTAGTATACAGGGAAATAGCAATCAGCCCCAGCATTTT

V: TRBV7-8
J: TRBJ1-5
D: .
size: .
CDR3: CASSKRDSNQPQHF
DNA: TGTGCCAGCAGCAAGCGGGATAGCAATCAGCCCCAGCATTTT

V: TRBV20-1
J: TRBJ2-5
D: .
size: .
CDR3: CSARDSGSQETQYF
DNA: TGCAGTGCTAGAGATTCAGGGTCCCAAGAGACCCAGTACTTC